The TCR beta chain described here comes from a study of T-cell memory formation after mild COVID-19. This clonotype was detected a few times. After removal of 6 bases from V and 8 bases from J, the junction contained 9 bases not matched to a gene. This CDR3 is built from 12 residues. Germline V gene lookup returns CDR1 SQVTM and CDR2 ANQGSEA. MiXCR, run by TCRdb on the 5' RACE reads, gives a single entry per CDR3 protein. Altogether roughly 450,000 distinct CDR3 sequences are present, 15% to 20% being singletons, with the ten largest covering approximately 13%. J is TRBJ1-1 and V is TRBV29-1, with 7 bases lining up with TRBD1. The TCR was taken from an adult woman who had mild COVID-19 (a few samples of this study predate the infection). Cell type and time point are not known. The source material was PBMCs or a T cell subset sorted from them (not recorded which). For the CDR3, the DNA is TGCAGCGTCGGAGTTACACAGGGGGAAGCTTTCTTT. It is translated as CSVGVTQGEAFF.